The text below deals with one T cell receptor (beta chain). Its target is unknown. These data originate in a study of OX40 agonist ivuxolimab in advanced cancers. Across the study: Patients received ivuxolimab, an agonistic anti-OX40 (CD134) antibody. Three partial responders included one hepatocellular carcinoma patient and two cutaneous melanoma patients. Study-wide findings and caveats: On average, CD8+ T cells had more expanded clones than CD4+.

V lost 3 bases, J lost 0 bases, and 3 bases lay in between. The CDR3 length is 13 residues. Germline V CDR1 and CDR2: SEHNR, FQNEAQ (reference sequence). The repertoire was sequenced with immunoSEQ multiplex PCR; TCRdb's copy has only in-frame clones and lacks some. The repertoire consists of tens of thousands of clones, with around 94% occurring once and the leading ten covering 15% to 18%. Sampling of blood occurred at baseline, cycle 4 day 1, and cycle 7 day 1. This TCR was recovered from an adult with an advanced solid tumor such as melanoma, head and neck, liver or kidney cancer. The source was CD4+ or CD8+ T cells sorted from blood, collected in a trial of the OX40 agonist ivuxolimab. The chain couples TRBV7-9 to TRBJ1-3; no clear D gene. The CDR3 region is CASSLISGNTIYF. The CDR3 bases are TGTGCCAGCAGCTTGATCTCTGGAAACACCATATATTTT.